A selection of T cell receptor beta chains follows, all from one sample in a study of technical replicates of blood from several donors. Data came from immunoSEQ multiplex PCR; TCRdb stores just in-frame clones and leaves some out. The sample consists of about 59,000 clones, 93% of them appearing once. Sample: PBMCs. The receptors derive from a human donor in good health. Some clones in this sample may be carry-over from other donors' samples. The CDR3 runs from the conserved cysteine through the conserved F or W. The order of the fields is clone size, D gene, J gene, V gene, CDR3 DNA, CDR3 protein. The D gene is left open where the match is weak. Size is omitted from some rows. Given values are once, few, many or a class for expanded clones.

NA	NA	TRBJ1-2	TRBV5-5	TGTGCCAGCAGCTGGATAACCGGGACATACAACTATGGCTACACCTTC	CASSWITGTYNYGYTF
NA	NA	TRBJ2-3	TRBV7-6	TGTGCCAGCAGCGCAGAGCGGAGGACAGATACGCAGTATTTT	CASSAERRTDTQYF
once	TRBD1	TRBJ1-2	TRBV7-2	TGTGCCAGCAGCTCGTGGACAGGGAACTATGGCTACACCTTC	CASSSWTGNYGYTF
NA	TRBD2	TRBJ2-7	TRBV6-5	TGTGCCAGCAGACGTAGGACTAGTTCAGAGCAGTACTTC	CASRRRTSSEQYF
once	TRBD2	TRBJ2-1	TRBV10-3	TGTGCCATCCGAGGTAGCGGGAATGAGCAGTTCTTC	CAIRGSGNEQFF
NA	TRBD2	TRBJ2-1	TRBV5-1	TGCGCCAGCAGCGACAGACTAGCGGGGGGTTTATTAAATGAGCAGTTCTTC	CASSDRLAGGLLNEQFF
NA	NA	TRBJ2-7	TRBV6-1	TGTGCCAGCAGTCACACAGGTGGGCACGAGCAGTACTTC	CASSHTGGHEQYF
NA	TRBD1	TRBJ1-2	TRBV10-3	TGTGCCATCAACCAGGGGGCTAACTATGGCTACACCTTC	CAINQGANYGYTF
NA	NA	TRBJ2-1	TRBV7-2	TGTGCCAGCAGCTTAGCGAGCTCCCCCAACTACAATGAGCAGTTCTTC	CASSLASSPNYNEQFF
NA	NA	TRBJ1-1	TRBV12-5	TGTGCTAGTGGTTTGCGCGAAGATGAGGTCGCTTTCTTT	CASGLREDEVAFF
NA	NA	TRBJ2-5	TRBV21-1	TGTGCCAGCAGCTCTCGACTAGCGGGGGGGCCCGAGACCCAGTACTTC	CASSSRLAGGPETQYF
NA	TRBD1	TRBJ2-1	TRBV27	TGTGCCATCAGAAAGGGGACAGGGCACCACAATGAGCAGTTCTTC	CAIRKGTGHHNEQFF
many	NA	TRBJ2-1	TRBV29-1	TGCAGCGTTCCAGCGTTCAATGAGCAGTTCTTC	CSVPAFNEQFF
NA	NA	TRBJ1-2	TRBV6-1	TGTGCCAGCAGTGAGACACAGTGGGACTATGGCTACACCTTC	CASSETQWDYGYTF
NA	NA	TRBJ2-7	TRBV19	TGTGCCAGTAGTATTAGCAGATCCTACGAGCAGTACTTC	CASSISRSYEQYF
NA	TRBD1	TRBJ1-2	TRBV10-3	TGTGCCATCAGTGAACAGGGGGCTGGGTATGGCTACACCTTC	CAISEQGAGYGYTF
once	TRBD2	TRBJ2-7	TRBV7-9	TGTGCCAGCAGCCCAGCGGGAGGTTCCTACGAGCAGTACTTC	CASSPAGGSYEQYF
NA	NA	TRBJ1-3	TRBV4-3	TGCGCCAGCAGCCAAGAGACCGCCGCGGTCTCTGGAAACACCATATATTTT	CASSQETAAVSGNTIYF
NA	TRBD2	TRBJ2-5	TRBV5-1	TGCGCCAGCACCCTCCTAGCGGGGGGAGACTGGGCCCAGTACTTC	CASTLLAGGDWAQYF
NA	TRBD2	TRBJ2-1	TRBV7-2	TGTGCCAGCAGCCCTCGGACTAGCGGGAAAGCCTACAATGAGCAGTTCTTC	CASSPRTSGKAYNEQFF
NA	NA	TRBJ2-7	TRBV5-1	TGCGCCAGCAGCTCCTGGACTACCCACTACGAGCAGTACTTC	CASSSWTTHYEQYF
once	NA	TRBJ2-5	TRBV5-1	TGCGCCAGCACCCAGCAAGAGACCCAGTACTTC	CASTQQETQYF
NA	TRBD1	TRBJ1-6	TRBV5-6	TGTGCCAGCAGCTTGCGACAGGGGAATTCACCCCTCCACTTT	CASSLRQGNSPLHF
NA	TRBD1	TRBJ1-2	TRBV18	TGTGCCAGCTCTCGGGACAGCAACTATGGCTACACCTTC	CASSRDSNYGYTF
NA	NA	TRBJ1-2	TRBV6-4	TGTGCCAGCAGTGCGTCACTGGGCTCTGGCTACACCTTC	CASSASLGSGYTF
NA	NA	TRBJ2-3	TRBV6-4	TGTGCCAGCAGTGAGAGAAGTACTAGCCTTTCCTCCACAGATACGCAGTATTTT	CASSERSTSLSSTDTQYF
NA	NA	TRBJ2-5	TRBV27	TGTGCCAGCAGTCCTCTCGGTTCCGGGGAGACCCAGTACTTC	CASSPLGSGETQYF
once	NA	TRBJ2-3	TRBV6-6	TGTGCCAGCAGTTTAGGACAGACTAGCACAGATACGCAGTATTTT	CASSLGQTSTDTQYF
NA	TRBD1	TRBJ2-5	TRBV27	TGTGCCAGCAAATCGACAGGGCTTGGCGAGACCCAGTACTTC	CASKSTGLGETQYF